A single sample gave rise to the 13 T cell receptor beta chains below, sequenced in a study of T cell responses to AZD1222 COVID-19 vaccine. Produced via immunoSEQ multiplex PCR; TCRdb's table is partial and in-frame only. The data show about 130,000 clones, approximately 91% seen once. This specimen was peripheral blood, taken 28 days after the second AZD1222 dose. Receptors originate from an adult who received the AZD1222 COVID-19 vaccine.

The chain joins TRBV9 to TRBJ2-1, with 9 bases matching TRBD1. The germline gives CDR1 SGDLS, CDR2 YYNGEE. CDR3 size: 17 residues. The ends lost 3 bases at V and 2 bases at J; junction bases unmatched: 9. As DNA, the CDR3 is TGTGCCAGCAGCGCCTTACAGGGGGCAATCCCCTACAATGAGCAGTTCTTC. This gives the protein CASSALQGAIPYNEQFF.

The rearrangement joins TRBV2 to TRBJ1-1; 7 nucleotides agree with TRBD1. This CDR3 comprises 12 residues. Germline CDR1 reads SNHLY; CDR2 reads FYNNEI. The J segment lost 5 bases and the V segment lost 10 bases, leaving 7 bases of the junction unmatched. CDR3 nucleotides: TGTGCCACCAAGAGGGGGCGAACTGAAGCTTTCTTT. It is translated as CATKRGRTEAFF.

The gene calls are TRBV28 and TRBJ2-7; D is ambiguous. Looked up from germline, CDR1 is MDHEN and CDR2 is SYDVKM. Trimming cost V 5 bases and J 4 bases, with 15 bases left between them. The CDR3 runs to 14 residues. The CDR3, as DNA: TGTGCCAGCAGTACAGCCTCTGGATATTACGAGCAGTACTTC. Translation: CASSTASGYYEQYF.

This sequence joins TRBV9 and TRBJ1-4; unclear D gene. The CDR3 contains 15 residues. V was trimmed by 4 bases and J by 3 bases, leaving 13 bases between them. Germline lookup yields CDR1 SGDLS and CDR2 YYNGEE. CDR3 bases: TGTGCCAGCAGCCCTACAAACTTGGCTAATGAAAAACTGTTTTTT. Its protein is CASSPTNLANEKLFF. The full variable domain, rest sourced from reference TRBV9 and TRBJ1-4, is DSGVTQTPKHLITATGQRVTLRCSPRSGDLSVYWYQQSLDQGLQFLIQYYNGEERAKGNILERFSAQQFPDLHSELNLSSLELGDSALYFCASSPTNLANEKLFFGSGTQLSVL.

The chain has TRBV3-1 (or the pseudogene TRBV3-2) and TRBJ1-2; D gene uncertain. The CDR3 is 11 amino acids. V was cut by 1 base and J by 7 bases, with 4 bases left in between. Germline CDR1 LGHDT, CDR2 YNNKEL (reference sequence). CDR3 sequence: CASSQAGGYTF. CDR3 sequence (DNA): TGTGCCAGCAGCCAAGCGGGTGGCTACACCTTC.

The chain joins TRBV6-1 to TRBJ1-2; a possible D gene is TRBD1 (6 bases). Germline values: CDR1 MNHNS, CDR2 SASEGT. This CDR3 has 16 residues. V lost 1 base and J 2 bases, leaving 14 bases between the germline ends. The CDR3 DNA reads as TGTGCCAGCAGTGAAGATGGCAGGGGCGGGAACTATGGCTACACCTTC. Translation: CASSEDGRGGNYGYTF.

The chain combines TRBV18 with TRBJ2-1; 10 bases line up with TRBD1. After removal of 4 bases from V and 1 base from J, the junction contained 7 bases not matched to a gene. Germline CDR1 is KGHSH and CDR2 is LQKENI. This CDR3 contains 17 residues. CDR3 residues: CASSRRPGQGSYNEQFF. In nucleotides, the CDR3 is TGTGCCAGCTCACGAAGACCGGGACAGGGGTCCTACAATGAGCAGTTCTTC.

The rearrangement joins TRBV5-6 to TRBJ2-3; perhaps TRBD2 as D (6 bases). Germline values: CDR1 SGHDT, CDR2 YYEEEE. Trimming removed 0 bases at V and 0 bases at J, with 11 bases between. The CDR3 is made up of 16 amino acids. The DNA of the CDR3 is TGTGCCAGCAGCTTGGTGCTAGCGAGTAGCACAGATACGCAGTATTTT. Translating gives CASSLVLASSTDTQYF.

This chain uses TRBV6-5 with TRBJ2-2; D unresolved. Between the trimmed V and J ends, which lost 7 bases and 8 bases, there was a span of 8 bases. CDR1 and CDR2 (germline): MNHEY, SVGAGI. The CDR3 contains 11 residues. CDR3 bases: TGTGCCAGCACTATCTGGGGGGAGCTGTTTTTT. This encodes CASTIWGELFF.

The chain joins TRBV19 to TRBJ2-2; 7 nucleotides align to TRBD1. The V and J ends lost 1 base and 8 bases, in that order; junction bases with no gene match: 7. Germline lookup yields CDR1 LNHDA and CDR2 SQIVND (reference sequence). This CDR3 region has 15 residues. The CDR3 DNA sequence: TGTGCCAGTAGTATAGTTCCCAGGGGGTCTGGGGAGCTGTTTTTT. Amino acids: CASSIVPRGSGELFF.

The V gene is TRBV6-1, the J gene TRBJ2-3; no clear D. The CDR3 length is 14 residues. The V and J ends lost 2 bases and 2 bases respectively, with 8 bases between them. CDR1 is MNHNS, CDR2 SASEGT, per germline. Written as DNA, the CDR3 is TGTGCCAGCAGTGAATTCGGTTTCACAGATACGCAGTATTTT. Its protein is CASSEFGFTDTQYF.

This sequence joins TRBV2 and TRBJ1-1; D is ambiguous. V was pared by 6 bases and J by 1 base, with 9 bases between. CDR1 SNHLY and CDR2 FYNNEI come from the germline V gene. This CDR3 spans 13 amino acids. Here the CDR3 reads CASRSSSNTEAFF. The CDR3 coding sequence is TGTGCCAGCAGAAGCAGCTCGAACACTGAAGCTTTCTTT.

The rearrangement links TRBV6-5 to TRBJ2-7, with TRBD1 matching over 7 bases. The CDR3 totals 13 residues. Trimming removed 5 bases from V and 5 bases from J; junction bases left unmatched: 6. Germline V gives CDR1 MNHEY, CDR2 SVGAGI. The CDR3 region has the DNA TGTGCCAGCAGTAACAAGGGGGCCAACGAGCAGTACTTC. Translated, it gives CASSNKGANEQYF.